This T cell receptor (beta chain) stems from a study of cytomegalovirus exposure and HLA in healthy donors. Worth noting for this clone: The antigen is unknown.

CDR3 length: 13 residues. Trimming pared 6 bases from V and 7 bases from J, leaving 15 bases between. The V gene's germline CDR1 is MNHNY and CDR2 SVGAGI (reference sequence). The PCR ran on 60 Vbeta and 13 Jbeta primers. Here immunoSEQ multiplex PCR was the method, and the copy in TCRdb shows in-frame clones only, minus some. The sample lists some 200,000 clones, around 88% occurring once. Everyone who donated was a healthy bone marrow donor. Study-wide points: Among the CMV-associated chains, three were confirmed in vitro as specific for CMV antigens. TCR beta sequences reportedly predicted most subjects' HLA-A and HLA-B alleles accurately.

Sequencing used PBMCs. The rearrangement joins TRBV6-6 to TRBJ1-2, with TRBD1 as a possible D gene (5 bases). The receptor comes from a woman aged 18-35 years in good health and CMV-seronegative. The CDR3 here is CASSPGTAGGYTF. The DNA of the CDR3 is TGTGCCAGCAGCCCCGGGACTGCAGGTGGCTACACCTTC.